This TCR beta chain was captured in a study of human T cells and chemical hapten exposure. The CDR3 spans 12 residues. Germline CDR1 and CDR2: SQVTM and ANQGSEA. V was trimmed by 7 bases and J by 2 bases, leaving 11 bases between them. About this clonotype: What it binds is not known.

Overall study results and limits: Those TCRs sitting above 1 in 1000 frequency stayed the same with DPC sensitization.

Study processing details: There were a median of approximately 100,000 TCRs per sample, with a range from roughly 23,224 to 690,600. TCRdb reanalysed the 5' RACE reads using MiXCR and keeps one entry per CDR3 protein. These V and J calls originate from TCRdb's pipeline instead of the authors' own analysis. Here the sample spans over 70,000 distinct CDR3 sequences, approximately 15% being singletons. Total RNA was extracted from unfractionated whole blood. The chain uses TRBV29-1 and TRBJ1-1; D uncertain. The TCR sequence derives from a female donor in good health. In nucleotides, the CDR3 is TGCAGCGCTCGATCGACCAACACTGAAGCTTTCTTT. Protein product: CSARSTNTEAFF.